This is a list of T cell receptor beta chains from one sample in a study of blood T cell repertoires in COVID-19. Repertoires were generated with immunoSEQ multiplex PCR, while TCRdb's copy carries only in-frame clones and drops some. The sample records under 200,000 clones, 65% to 85% being singletons. The specimen was peripheral blood. The source is a woman older than 75 with acute or convalescent COVID-19. The CDR3 runs from the conserved cysteine through the conserved F or W. The order of the fields is J gene, D gene, clone size, V gene, CDR3 DNA, CDR3 protein. A D gene is named only where the DNA matches it firmly. Size is stated for part of the rows, as once, few or many counts, or as a class when the clone is expanded.

TRBJ1-2 - - TRBV7-2 TGTGCCAGCAGCTTGTCAGGGGCCGTCGTCGAATATGGCTACACCTTC CASSLSGAVVEYGYTF
TRBJ2-7 TRBD2 - TRBV27 TGTGCCAGCAGTTTGGGAGGGGACGAGCAGTACTTC CASSLGGDEQYF
TRBJ2-4 - few TRBV20-1 TGCAGTGCTAGTGATCTCATTCAGTACTTC CSASDLIQYF
TRBJ2-6 TRBD1 - TRBV6-1 TGTGCCAGCATAGGGGGCCTCGGAGGGGCCAACGTCCTGACTTTC CASIGGLGGANVLTF
TRBJ2-5 TRBD2 - TRBV5-1 TGCGCCAGCAGCTTGGGGACTAGCGGGAGCCAAGAGACCCAGTACTTC CASSLGTSGSQETQYF
TRBJ2-1 TRBD2 once TRBV30 TGTGCCTGGATGGGACTAGCCTACAATGAGCAGTTCTTC CAWMGLAYNEQFF
TRBJ2-5 - - TRBV15 TGTGCCACCAGCAGTTATCGAGAGACCCAGTACTTC CATSSYRETQYF
TRBJ2-7 - - TRBV6-5 TGTGCCAGCAGTCCTCTAGGGACATTGATCTACGAGCAGTACTTC CASSPLGTLIYEQYF
TRBJ2-6 - - TRBV18 TGTGCCAGCTCACCAGGAACCTTGGGGAGCGGCTCTGGGGCCAACGTCCTGACTTTC CASSPGTLGSGSGANVLTF
TRBJ1-1 - - TRBV7-2 TGTGCCAGCAGCTTAGATCAAGAAGCTTTCTTT CASSLDQEAFF
TRBJ2-1 TRBD1 - TRBV7-9 TGTGCCAGCACCACTGACAGGGGCGCCCATCCCGACTACAATGAGCAGTTCTTC CASTTDRGAHPDYNEQFF
TRBJ1-3 - - TRBV5-1 TGCGCCAGCAGCGTCGGGTCTTCTGGAAACACCATATATTTT CASSVGSSGNTIYF
TRBJ1-1 - few TRBV15 TGTGCCACCTCCGCCCGGGATGGTGGAGCTTTCTTT CATSARDGGAFF
TRBJ1-1 TRBD1 - TRBV5-1 TGCGCCAGCAGCTTGGGACAGGGAGAAGCTTTCTTT CASSLGQGEAFF
TRBJ2-7 - once TRBV3-1/TRBV3-2 TGTGCCAGCAGCCAAGATGGAGGCGGGAAGAGCTCCTACGAGCAGTACTTC CASSQDGGGKSSYEQYF
TRBJ1-5 - - TRBV18 TGTGCCAGCTCACCAGCGAGGGAGGATCAGCCCCAGCATTTT CASSPAREDQPQHF
TRBJ2-1 - - TRBV11-3 TGTGCCAGCAGCTTAGACCTAAACGGGGGCTACAATGAGCAGTTCTTC CASSLDLNGGYNEQFF
TRBJ1-2 - - TRBV3-1/TRBV3-2 TGTGCCAGCAGCCAAGATGGAGTGGCCTTAGCCGGCTACACCTTC CASSQDGVALAGYTF
TRBJ1-1 - - TRBV6-5 TGTGCCAGCAGTAGACATAAGAACACTGAAGCTTTCTTT CASSRHKNTEAFF
TRBJ2-1 - once TRBV2 TGTGCCAGCAGTGAAGCGGGGAGAGAGCAGTTCTTC CASSEAGREQFF
TRBJ2-7 - - TRBV5-6 TGTGCCAGCAGCCTCAGGGGGGCTTACGAGCAGTACTTC CASSLRGAYEQYF
TRBJ1-1 - - TRBV21-1 TGTGCCAGCAGCTCTCTTTTCGTCCTTATGAACACTGAAGCTTTCTTT CASSSLFVLMNTEAFF
TRBJ2-7 - few TRBV20-1 TGCAGTGTAACAGGTCCCTACGAGCAGTACTTC CSVTGPYEQYF
TRBJ2-1 - - TRBV10-3 TGTGCCATCACCCGGTGGCAGGGAGGATTCGATGAGCAGTTCTTC CAITRWQGGFDEQFF
TRBJ2-1 - few TRBV3-1/TRBV3-2 TGTGCCAGCAGCCCCCGGGTCGGGAGAGGTAATGAGCAGTTCTTC CASSPRVGRGNEQFF
TRBJ1-6 TRBD1 - TRBV20-1 TGCAGTGCTAGTATACCGGGACAGTTAAGGAATTCACCCCTCCACTTT CSASIPGQLRNSPLHF
TRBJ2-1 TRBD2 - TRBV14 TGTGCCAGCAGCCAAGGCAGCGGGGGGGGAGGCGAGCAGTTCTTC CASSQGSGGGGEQFF
TRBJ2-7 TRBD2 - TRBV7-3 TGTGCCAGCAGCTTAACGCTAGCGGGGGCCCCCGAGCAGTACTTC CASSLTLAGAPEQYF
TRBJ1-1 - - TRBV5-1 TGCGCCAGCAGCTTGGTACGGGGGATGGGGGAAGGGACTGAAGCTTTCTTT CASSLVRGMGEGTEAFF
TRBJ2-2 - - TRBV4-2 TGTGCCAGCAGCCAAGAAGGGGGTAGCACCGGGGAGCTGTTTTTT CASSQEGGSTGELFF
TRBJ1-6 TRBD1 - TRBV12-5 TGTGCTAGTGGTTTGGCAATGGGACAGGTAGATTCACCCCTCCACTTT CASGLAMGQVDSPLHF
TRBJ1-3 - - TRBV5-6 TGTGCCAGCAGCTTGAGGAGGTTTGACACCATATATTTT CASSLRRFDTIYF
TRBJ2-7 TRBD1 - TRBV25-1 TGTGCCAGCAGTACACGGGACAGGGGGGTGGACGAGCAGTACTTC CASSTRDRGVDEQYF
TRBJ2-3 TRBD2 - TRBV24-1 TGTGCCACCAGTGACCCTGGACTAGCGGGAACAGATACGCAGTATTTT CATSDPGLAGTDTQYF
TRBJ1-2 - once TRBV19 TGTGCCAGTACCCAGTCCGGGGGGGACTACACCTTC CASTQSGGDYTF
TRBJ2-3 TRBD2 once TRBV5-1 TGCGCCAGCAGCTTGAATAGCGGGGTCACAGATACGCAGTATTTT CASSLNSGVTDTQYF
TRBJ2-3 - - TRBV7-3 TGTGCCAGCAGCCCGACGGGACAAGGTACAGATACGCAGTATTTT CASSPTGQGTDTQYF
TRBJ1-4 - - TRBV6-5 TGTGCCAGCAGTTACTCGAGTGGGCAGGGAAATGAAAAACTGTTTTTT CASSYSSGQGNEKLFF
TRBJ2-1 - - TRBV6-5 TGTGCCAGCAGTTCCCTGCGGGCGCACTACAATGAGCAGTTCTTC CASSSLRAHYNEQFF
TRBJ1-6 TRBD1 - TRBV11-2 TGTGCCAGCAGCTCTCGACAGGGGGGAGCCCTCCACTTT CASSSRQGGALHF
TRBJ2-5 TRBD2 - TRBV11-1 TGTGCCAGCACTCGCGGGGGGGATTCGAGAGAGACCCAGTACTTC CASTRGGDSRETQYF